The clone carrying this T cell receptor (beta chain) turned up a few times. The antigen is undetermined. The study ran its PCR with 60 Vbeta and 13 Jbeta primers. Profiled with immunoSEQ multiplex PCR; TCRdb holds only in-frame clones, not every one. The data hold about 130,000 clones, with around three quarters observed a single time. The sample comes from a study of cytomegalovirus exposure and HLA in healthy donors. Findings and limits, study-wide: The investigators catalogued 160 or so TCR beta chains as cytomegalovirus-associated. Most of the TCR beta V segments (in an earlier analysis) were productive either about 87% or about 30% of the time.

The sample comprised PBMCs. The sequence was obtained from a male donor in good health and CMV-seronegative.

CDR3: CAWGRGLAGVGDTQYF. The CDR3, as DNA: TGTGCCTGGGGAAGGGGACTAGCGGGAGTAGGGGATACGCAGTATTTT. V gene TRBV30 combines with J gene TRBJ2-3, with 14 bases that match TRBD2. The CDR3 has 16 residues. Losses at the gene ends were 5 bases for V and 6 bases for J; bases not matched to a gene: 10. Germline V lookup: CDR1 GTSNPN, CDR2 SVGIG (reference sequence).